What follows are 28 T cell receptor beta chains derived from one specimen sequenced in a study of molecular identifiers for immune sequencing clone quantification. Using its own MiXCR run on the PCR reads, TCRdb lists one record per CDR3 protein. The sample has under 800,000 distinct CDR3 sequences, around 25% seen once. Sequencing was done on a sample of naive CD8+ T cells from blood, with Jurkat cell RNA spiked in. Subset described: FACS-sorted CD8+CD4-CCR7+CD45RA+ naive T cells. The origin of the receptors is a human donor in good health. Some libraries in this study had Jurkat cell RNA spiked in.

There are many counts of this clonotype. The genes are TRBV27 and TRBJ2-7; D gene ambiguous. Germline CDR1 MNHEY, CDR2 SMNVEV (reference sequence). The CDR3 is 14 amino acids. The V and J ends lost 3 bases and 0 bases respectively, with 9 bases between them. The CDR3, as DNA: TGTGCCAGCAGTTTCGGGCAGCCCTCCTACGAGCAGTACTTC. Protein product: CASSFGQPSYEQYF.

This clonotype was counted a few times. The chain links TRBV2 to TRBJ2-7; 10 bases map to TRBD2. Germline V gene lookup returns CDR1 SNHLY and CDR2 FYNNEI. The CDR3 covers 12 residues. DNA for the CDR3: TGTGTTGGGACTAGCGACCTCTACGAGCAGTACTTC. Encoded protein: CVGTSDLYEQYF.

The J gene is TRBJ1-6, the V gene TRBV11-2, with a possible D match to TRBD1 (5 bases). Trimming removed 2 bases from V and 8 bases from J, with 19 bases in between. Per germline, CDR1 SGHAT and CDR2 FQNNGV. CDR3 size: 17 residues. The CDR3 here is CASSLQGRGKNHSPLHF. Here the CDR3 DNA reads TGTGCCAGCAGCTTACAGGGCAGAGGAAAAAACCATTCACCCCTCCACTTT.

Of note for this clonotype: A read error may be the cause here, since a much bigger clone is one base away. J is TRBJ1-6 and V is TRBV6-6; TRBD1 might be the D (6 bases). This CDR3 spans 15 amino acids. Germline V gives CDR1 MNHNY, CDR2 SVGAGI (reference sequence). The CDR3 is CASNTGFSYNSPFHF. The CDR3 coding sequence is TGTGCCAGCAATACAGGGTTCTCCTATAATTCACCCTTCCACTTT.

This rearrangement joins TRBV6-2 or TRBV6-3 to TRBJ2-5, with a tentative D call TRBD2 (5 bases). Germline V gene data show CDR1 as MNHEY and CDR2 as SVGEGT. The CDR3 is 16 residues long. V was cut by 3 bases and J by 5 bases, with 19 bases left in between. The CDR3 spells CASSYGISAAGETQYF. CDR3 bases: TGTGCCAGCAGTTATGGAATTAGCGCGGCCGGCGAGACCCAGTACTTC.

Ten or more counts support this clonotype. V usage is TRBV7-2 and J usage is TRBJ2-1; 8 bases map to TRBD1. The germline gives CDR1 SGHTA, CDR2 FQGNSA. V was pared by 1 base and J by 3 bases, with 11 bases of the junction left unmatched. The CDR3 consists of 18 residues. Here the CDR3 reads CASSLDFPRQGFYNEQFF. The CDR3 DNA reads as TGTGCCAGCAGCTTAGACTTTCCGAGACAGGGGTTCTACAATGAGCAGTTCTTC.

This clonotype was detected a few times. V usage is TRBV2 and J usage is TRBJ1-1; D may be TRBD1 (5 bases). The CDR3 covers 20 residues. V shed 3 bases and J shed 1 base, with 27 bases lying between them. CDR1 SNHLY and CDR2 FYNNEI come from the germline V gene. CDR3 residues: CASSDPSRQQEYGQNTEAFF. CDR3 nucleotide sequence: TGTGCCAGCAGTGACCCAAGCCGACAGCAGGAGTACGGTCAGAACACTGAAGCTTTCTTT.

This sequence joins TRBV3-1 and TRBJ2-2; 8 bases line up with TRBD1. With V trimmed by 4 bases and J by 5 bases, 6 bases remained unmatched. This CDR3 contains 15 residues. Germline CDR1 LGHDT, CDR2 YNNKEL (reference sequence). CDR3 DNA sequence: TGTGCCAGCAGCCTTGGACAGGGATGGACCGGGGAGCTGTTTTTT. Protein sequence: CASSLGQGWTGELFF. The whole variable domain, filled in from reference TRBV3-1 and TRBJ2-2, reads DTAVSQTPKYLVTQMGNDKSIKCEQNLGHDTMYWYKQDSKKFLKIMFSYNNKELIINETVPNRFSPKSPDKAHLNLHINSLELGDSAVYFCASSLGQGWTGELFFGEGSRLTVL.

This clonotype has a count of ten or more. This sequence joins TRBV7-6 and TRBJ2-3; 11 bases align to TRBD2. V lost 6 bases to trimming and J lost 0 bases; unmatched junction nucleotides: 2. The CDR3 covers 15 residues. In germline, CDR1 is SGHVS, CDR2 FNYEAQ. The CDR3 region has the DNA TGTGCCAGCAGGACTAGCGGGGCTAGCACAGATACGCAGTATTTT. Residues: CASRTSGASTDTQYF.

This clonotype was detected many times. This chain uses TRBV4-2 with TRBJ2-5; a possible D gene is TRBD2 (5 bases). This CDR3 is built from 13 residues. Germline CDR1 and CDR2: LGHNA and YNFKEQ. V was shortened by 4 bases and J by 4 bases, with 10 bases between the two germline ends. The CDR3 here is CASSPGVAETQYF. The CDR3 DNA is TGTGCCAGCAGCCCCGGGGTGGCAGAGACCCAGTACTTC.

In its sample, this clonotype was seen once. The chain uses TRBV27 and TRBJ2-1; 8 bases are shared with TRBD2. The germline V gene has CDR1 MNHEY and CDR2 SMNVEV (reference sequence). CDR3 size: 14 residues. J lost 8 bases, V lost 6 bases, and 9 bases had no gene match. Here the CDR3 reads CASRILAAGDEQFF. Here the CDR3 DNA reads TGTGCCAGCAGGATACTAGCGGCTGGGGATGAGCAGTTCTTC.

This clonotype has a count of ten or more. CDR3: CASSLRRAQSDTQYF. CDR3 bases: TGCGCCAGCAGTTTGCGTAGGGCGCAGTCAGATACGCAGTATTTT. The V gene is TRBV5-1, the J gene TRBJ2-3; no clear D gene. This CDR3 contains 15 residues. Trimming took 5 bases from V and 4 from J, leaving 17 bases between them. Germline CDR1 SGHRS, CDR2 YFSETQ.

This clonotype was observed at least ten times. The V gene is TRBV20-1, the J gene TRBJ2-3; no firm D call. The CDR3 covers 16 residues. The germline gives CDR1 DFQATT, CDR2 SNEGSKA (reference sequence). V was pared by 6 bases and J by 2 bases, with 21 bases between. This chain's CDR3 is CSAQDQVAHFTDTQYF. CDR3 in DNA: TGCAGTGCCCAGGATCAGGTGGCGCATTTCACAGATACGCAGTATTTT.

This clonotype showed up just a few times. This chain connects TRBV19 to TRBJ2-1, with 8 bases fitting TRBD2. The J segment lost 3 bases and the V segment lost 5 bases, leaving 9 bases of the junction unmatched. The germline gives CDR1 LNHDA, CDR2 SQIVND (reference sequence). This CDR3 comprises 16 residues. The CDR3 region has the DNA TGTGCCAGTAGTCTGGGTGCGGGGGGATTCTACAATGAGCAGTTCTTC. It codes for CASSLGAGGFYNEQFF.

The sample holds many counts of this clonotype. The J gene is TRBJ2-7, the V gene TRBV25-1; 10 nucleotides align to TRBD2. The CDR3 spans 15 residues. V dropped 6 bases and J dropped 0; count of bases not matched to a gene: 5. CDR1 and CDR2 (germline): MGHDK, SYGVNS. The CDR3 region is CASSSASGSSYEQYF. Here the CDR3 DNA reads TGTGCCAGCAGCTCAGCTAGCGGGAGCTCCTACGAGCAGTACTTC.

This clonotype was seen only a few times. This sequence joins TRBV19 and TRBJ2-7; 8 nucleotides line up with TRBD1. V lost 1 base, J lost 7 bases, and 3 bases stayed unmatched. This CDR3 contains 13 residues. CDR1 is LNHDA and CDR2 is SQIVND in the germline V gene (reference sequence). Written as DNA, the CDR3 is TGTGCCAGTAGTATAGCAGGGGGCGTTGAGCAGTACTTC. This codes for CASSIAGGVEQYF.

This clonotype was seen repeatedly, ten times or more. J is TRBJ2-3 and V is TRBV7-9; the match to TRBD2 covers 7 bases. The V gene's germline CDR1 is SEHNR and CDR2 FQNEAQ (reference sequence). CDR3 length: 13 residues. V shed 1 base, J shed 6 bases, and the junction held 1 base outside the gene matches. The CDR3 DNA sequence: TGTGCCAGCAGCTTAGGACTAGCCGATACGCAGTATTTT. It encodes CASSLGLADTQYF.

This clonotype was detected ten times or more. The chain uses TRBV9 and TRBJ2-3; a possible D gene is TRBD2 (6 bases). The V gene's germline CDR1 is SGDLS and CDR2 YYNGEE. The length of the CDR3 is 16 residues. The ends were cut back, 0 bases at V and 0 bases at J, with 11 bases in the middle. The CDR3 here is CASSVAGGISTDTQYF. The CDR3 bases are TGTGCCAGCAGCGTAGCAGGCGGGATTAGCACAGATACGCAGTATTTT. Full variable domain (remainder filled in from reference TRBV9 and TRBJ2-3): DSGVTQTPKHLITATGQRVTLRCSPRSGDLSVYWYQQSLDQGLQFLIQYYNGEERAKGNILERFSAQQFPDLHSELNLSSLELGDSALYFCASSVAGGISTDTQYFGPGTRLTVL.

This clonotype was seen many times. V gene TRBV6-5 combines with J gene TRBJ2-7, with D perhaps TRBD2 (6 bases). Germline V lookup: CDR1 MNHEY, CDR2 SVGAGI. This CDR3 is built from 13 residues. The V and J ends lost 5 bases and 2 bases respectively, with 10 bases between them. CDR3 in amino acids: CASSGGLTYEQYF. CDR3 sequence (DNA): TGTGCCAGCAGTGGGGGACTTACCTACGAGCAGTACTTC.

V is TRBV7-9 and J is TRBJ2-7; the D gene could be TRBD1 or TRBD2 (5 bases each). The CDR3 covers 15 residues. Germline loops: CDR1 SEHNR, CDR2 FQNEAQ (reference sequence). V was trimmed by 3 bases and J by 3 bases, leaving 15 bases between them. The DNA of the CDR3 is TGTGCCAGCAGCTTCATAACCGGGACCAACTACGAGCAGTACTTC. Translating gives CASSFITGTNYEQYF.

This clonotype is a singleton in its sample. The rearrangement links TRBV3-1 to TRBJ2-5; no clear D. CDR3 length: 13 amino acids. V was pared by 0 bases and J by 4 bases, with 6 bases between. Germline values: CDR1 LGHDT, CDR2 YNNKEL (reference sequence). The CDR3, as DNA: TGTGCCAGCAGCCAAGAGTGGCGAGAGACCCAGTACTTC. Its protein is CASSQEWRETQYF.

A word on this clonotype: One junction end disagrees with the germline gene, perhaps due to a read error. This rearrangement joins TRBV6-1 to TRBJ2-7; D gene unclear. This CDR3 is 15 amino acids long. The germline V gene has CDR1 MNHNS and CDR2 SASEGT. This CDR3 reads CARSELRSSLHAQYF. The CDR3 coding sequence is TGTGCCCGCAGTGAACTACGATCAAGTCTCCACGCGCAGTACTTC.

This clonotype was seen a handful of times. The J gene is TRBJ2-7, the V gene TRBV27, with 10 bases matching TRBD1. CDR3 length equals 15 residues. CDR1 is MNHEY and CDR2 is SMNVEV in the germline V gene (reference sequence). V lost 0 bases to trimming and J lost 4 bases; unmatched junction nucleotides: 3. The CDR3 reads CASSLSGTGEYEQYF. The CDR3, as DNA: TGTGCCAGCAGTTTATCGGGGACAGGGGAATACGAGCAGTACTTC.

This clonotype showed up many times. DNA for the CDR3: TGTGCCAGCTCACCACCGGTAGCGGGGGGGCCCGAGGATACGCAGTATTTT. This gives the protein CASSPPVAGGPEDTQYF. The V gene is TRBV18, the J gene TRBJ2-3, with TRBD2 identical over 11 bases. Trimming cost V 0 bases and J 6 bases; bases outside gene matches: 8. CDR1 is KGHSH and CDR2 is LQKENI in the germline V gene. The CDR3 length is 17 residues.

This clonotype has more than one count but fewer than ten. This rearrangement joins TRBV11-2 to TRBJ1-1; tentatively, D is TRBD1 (5 bases). This CDR3 region has 14 residues. V lost 5 bases, J lost 3 bases, and 13 bases lay in between. From germline, CDR1 is SGHAT and CDR2 FQNNGV. The CDR3 sequence is CASSLNLGHTEAFF. The CDR3 nucleotides are TGTGCCAGCAGCCTCAACTTGGGACACACTGAAGCTTTCTTT. Full variable domain (remainder filled in from reference TRBV11-2 and TRBJ1-1): EAGVAQSPRYKIIEKRQSVAFWCNPISGHATLYWYQQILGQGPKLLIQFQNNGVVDDSQLPKDRFSAERLKGVDSTLKIQPAKLEDSAVYLCASSLNLGHTEAFFGQGTRLTVV.

At least ten counts were recorded for this clonotype. V gene TRBV29-1 combines with J gene TRBJ2-1; D possibly corresponds to TRBD2 (5 bases). The CDR3 is made up of 16 amino acids. Trimming cost V 1 base and J 0 bases, with 13 bases left between them. CDR1 and CDR2 (germline): SQVTM, ANQGSEA. CDR3 loop: CSVEGSPGSSYNEQFF. The CDR3, as DNA: TGCAGCGTTGAAGGAAGTCCGGGGAGCTCCTACAATGAGCAGTTCTTC.

This chain joins TRBV27 and TRBJ2-3; TRBD2 agrees at 13 bases. Trimming cost V 3 bases and J 4 bases; bases outside gene matches: 10. The V gene's germline CDR1 is MNHEY and CDR2 SMNVEV (reference sequence). The CDR3 totals 18 residues. CDR3 bases: TGTGCCAGCAGTTTGGTACTAGCGGGAGGGCCTTTGGCAGATACGCAGTATTTT. Translating gives CASSLVLAGGPLADTQYF.

This clonotype was counted a few times. The gene calls are TRBV19 and TRBJ1-5; no clear D. Germline CDR1 LNHDA, CDR2 SQIVND (reference sequence). V was pared by 5 bases and J by 3 bases, with 14 bases between. CDR3 length: 15 residues. In DNA, the CDR3 is TGTGCCAGTAGTCCTCCTCGGATCTACAATCAGCCCCAGCATTTT. Translating it yields CASSPPRIYNQPQHF.